A single sample gave rise to the 3 T cell receptor beta chains below, sequenced in a study of human T cells and chemical hapten exposure. The time point here: patch test 2, 6 weeks after DPC sensitization. Treatment specified: therapeutic diphenylcyclopropenone sensitization with weekly scalp DPC. Each CDR3 protein is one row after TCRdb ran MiXCR on the RACE reads. This table has about 400,000 distinct CDR3 sequences, around 6% appearing once. Sequencing was performed on whole blood, taken in connection with sensitization to the hapten diphenylcyclopropenone (DPC). Receptors originate from a woman under 30 with alopecia areata. Some clones in this sample may be carry-over from other donors' samples.

This clonotype was seen at least ten times. The gene calls are TRBV5-5 and TRBJ2-7; unclear D gene. CDR1 and CDR2 (germline): SGHKS, YYEKEE (reference sequence). This CDR3 region has 13 residues. Deletions cut 0 bases from V and 3 bases from J, with 7 bases between. The chain's CDR3 is CASSLGLYYEQYF. The CDR3, as DNA: TGTGCCAGCAGCTTGGGACTGTACTACGAGCAGTACTTC.

This clonotype was counted between two and nine times. The chain recombines TRBV4-3 with TRBJ1-2, with D maybe TRBD1 (5 bases). Trimming stripped 0 bases from V and 6 bases from J, with 20 bases between. CDR3 length: 17 residues. CDR1 and CDR2 from the germline V gene are LGHNA and YSLEER. CDR3 in DNA: TGCGCCAGCAGCCAAGATCCCCTGGGACGTACGGCGGATGGCTACACCTTC. This sequence encodes CASSQDPLGRTADGYTF.

The chain uses TRBV28 and TRBJ2-3; 13 bases line up with TRBD2. This CDR3 has 15 amino acids. The germline V gene has CDR1 MDHEN and CDR2 SYDVKM. Trimming cost V 4 bases and J 8 bases; bases outside gene matches: 6. CDR3 residues: CASSSGTSGVGTQYF. The CDR3 DNA sequence: TGTGCCAGCAGTTCGGGGACTAGCGGGGTCGGTACGCAGTATTTT.